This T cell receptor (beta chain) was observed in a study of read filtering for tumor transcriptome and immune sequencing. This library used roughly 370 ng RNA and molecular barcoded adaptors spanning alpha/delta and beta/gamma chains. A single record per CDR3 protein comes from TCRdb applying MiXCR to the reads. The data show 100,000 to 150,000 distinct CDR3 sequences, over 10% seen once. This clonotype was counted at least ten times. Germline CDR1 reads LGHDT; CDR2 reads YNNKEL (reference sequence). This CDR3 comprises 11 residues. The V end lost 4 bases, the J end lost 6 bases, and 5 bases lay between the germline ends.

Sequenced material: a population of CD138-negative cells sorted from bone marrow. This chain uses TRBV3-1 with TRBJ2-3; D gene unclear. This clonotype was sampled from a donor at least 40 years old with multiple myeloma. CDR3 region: CASSRSDTQYF. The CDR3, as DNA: TGTGCCAGCAGCCGAAGCGATACGCAGTATTTT.